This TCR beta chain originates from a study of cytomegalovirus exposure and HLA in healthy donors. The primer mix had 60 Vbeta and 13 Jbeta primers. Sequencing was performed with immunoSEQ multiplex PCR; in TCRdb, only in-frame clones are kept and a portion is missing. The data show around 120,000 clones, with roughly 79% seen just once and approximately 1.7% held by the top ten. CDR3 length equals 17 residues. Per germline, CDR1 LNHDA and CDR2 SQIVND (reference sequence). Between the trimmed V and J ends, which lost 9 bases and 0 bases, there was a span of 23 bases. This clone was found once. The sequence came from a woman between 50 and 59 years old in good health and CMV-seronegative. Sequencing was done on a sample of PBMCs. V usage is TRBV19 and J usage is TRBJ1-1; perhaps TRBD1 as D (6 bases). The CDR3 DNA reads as TGTGCCAGCATCGCGGCTCGATTTGGGGGCCTGAACACTGAAGCTTTCTTT. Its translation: CASIAARFGGLNTEAFF.